This is a list of T cell receptor beta chains from one sample in a study of cytomegalovirus exposure and HLA in healthy donors. Profiling relied on immunoSEQ multiplex PCR, and the TCRdb table lists in-frame clones only, not all of them. The repertoire has about 180,000 clones, 70% to 80% of them found once; the top ten carry roughly 1.5%. The sequenced material came from PBMCs. Receptors were obtained from a man in his late teens or twenties in good health and CMV-seronegative. Each CDR3 is given with its conserved first and last residue. D genes are given only for firm matches.

V	J	D	DNA	CDR3
TRBV6-4	TRBJ2-5	TRBD2	TGTGCCAGCAGTGCCTGCGGCGTGGCGGGGGGAAAAGAGACCCAGTACTTC	CASSACGVAGGKETQYF
TRBV6-5	TRBJ1-1	TRBD1	TGTGCCAGCAGGGACCAGACAGGGGATTACGGAGCTTTCTTT	CASRDQTGDYGAFF
TRBV5-8	TRBJ2-1	TRBD2	TGTGCCAGCAGCTTGGGCGCGGGGGGGCGTAGGAATGAGCAGTTCTTC	CASSLGAGGRRNEQFF
TRBV4-3	TRBJ2-5	NA	TGCGCCAGCAGCCACGATAGGGGGGAGACCCAGTACTTC	CASSHDRGETQYF
TRBV5-1	TRBJ2-3	TRBD2	TGCGCCAGCAGCTCGGGGACTAGCGAATTCACAGATACGCAGTATTTT	CASSSGTSEFTDTQYF
TRBV6-5	TRBJ2-7	NA	TGTGCCAGCAGCCCGGACAGTTTTGGTGAGCAGTACTTC	CASSPDSFGEQYF
TRBV6-6	TRBJ1-2	TRBD1	TGTGCCAGCACCTATTCCGGGACAGGGGATGGCTACACCTTC	CASTYSGTGDGYTF
TRBV19	TRBJ2-4	TRBD1	TGTGCCAGTAGTCGACAGGGGAAGGACATTCAGTACTTC	CASSRQGKDIQYF
TRBV29-1	TRBJ2-5	TRBD1	TGCAGCGTTGCTAAGGACAGGTGGGGGGAGACCCAGTACTTC	CSVAKDRWGETQYF
TRBV9	TRBJ1-2	TRBD1	TGTGCCAGCAGCGGGCAGGGGGTGGATGGCTACACCTTC	CASSGQGVDGYTF